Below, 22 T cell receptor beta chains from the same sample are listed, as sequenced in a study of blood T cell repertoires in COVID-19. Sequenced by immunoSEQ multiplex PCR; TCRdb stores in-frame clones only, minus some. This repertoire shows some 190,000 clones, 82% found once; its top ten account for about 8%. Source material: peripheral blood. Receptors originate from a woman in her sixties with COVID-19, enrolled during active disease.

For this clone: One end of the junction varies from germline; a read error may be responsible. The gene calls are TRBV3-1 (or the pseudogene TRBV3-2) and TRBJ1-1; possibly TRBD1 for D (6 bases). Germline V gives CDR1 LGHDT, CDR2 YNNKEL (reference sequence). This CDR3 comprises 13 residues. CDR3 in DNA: TGTGCCAGCACCCAAGGGGGGGGCACTGAAGCTTTCTTT. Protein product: CASTQGGGTEAFF.

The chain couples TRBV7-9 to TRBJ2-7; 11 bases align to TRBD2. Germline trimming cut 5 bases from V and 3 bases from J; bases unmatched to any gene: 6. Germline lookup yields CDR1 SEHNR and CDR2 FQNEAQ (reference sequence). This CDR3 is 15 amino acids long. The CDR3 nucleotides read TGTGCCAGCAGCCCGGGACTAGCGGTAAACTACGAGCAGTACGTC. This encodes CASSPGLAVNYEQYV.

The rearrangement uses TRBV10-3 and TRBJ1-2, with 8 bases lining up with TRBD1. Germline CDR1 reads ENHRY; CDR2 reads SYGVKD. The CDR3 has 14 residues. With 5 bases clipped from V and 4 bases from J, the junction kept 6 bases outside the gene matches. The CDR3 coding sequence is TGTGCCATCAGTAGGGGGACAGGACGCTATGGCTACACCTTC. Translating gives CAISRGTGRYGYTF.

CDR3 sequence reads: CASSLVPGRSTGELFF. The DNA of the CDR3 is TGTGCCAGCAGCTTAGTTCCGGGGAGGAGCACCGGGGAGCTGTTTTTT. V usage is TRBV11-2 and J usage is TRBJ2-2; the D gene is possibly TRBD2 (6 bases). The germline V gene has CDR1 SGHAT and CDR2 FQNNGV. The CDR3 contains 16 residues. V was clipped by 1 base and J by 4 bases, with 13 bases between them.

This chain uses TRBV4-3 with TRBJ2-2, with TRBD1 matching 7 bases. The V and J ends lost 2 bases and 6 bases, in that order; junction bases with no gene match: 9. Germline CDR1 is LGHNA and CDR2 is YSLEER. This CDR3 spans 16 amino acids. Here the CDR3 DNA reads TGCGCCAGCAGCCAATACAGGGGAAGTGGTCCCGGGGAGCTGTTTTTT. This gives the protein CASSQYRGSGPGELFF.

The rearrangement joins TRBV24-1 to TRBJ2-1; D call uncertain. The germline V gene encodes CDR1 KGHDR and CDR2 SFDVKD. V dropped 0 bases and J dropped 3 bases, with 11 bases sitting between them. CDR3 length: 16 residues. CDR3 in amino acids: CATSDLRQANYNEQFF. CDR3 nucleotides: TGTGCCACCAGTGATTTGAGGCAGGCTAACTACAATGAGCAGTTCTTC.

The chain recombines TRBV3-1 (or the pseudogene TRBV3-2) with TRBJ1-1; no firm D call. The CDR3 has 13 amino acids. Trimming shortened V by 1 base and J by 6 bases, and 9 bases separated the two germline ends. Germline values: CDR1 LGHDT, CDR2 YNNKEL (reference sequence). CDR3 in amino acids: CASSQGRSAEAFF. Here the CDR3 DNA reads TGTGCCAGCAGCCAAGGACGGAGCGCTGAAGCTTTCTTT.

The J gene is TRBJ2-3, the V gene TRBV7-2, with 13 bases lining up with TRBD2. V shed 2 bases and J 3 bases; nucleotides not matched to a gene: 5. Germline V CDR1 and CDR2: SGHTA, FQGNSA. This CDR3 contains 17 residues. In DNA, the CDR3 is TGTGCCAGCAGCTTAACTCCGGGACTAGCGGGAACAGATACGCAGTATTTT. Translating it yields CASSLTPGLAGTDTQYF. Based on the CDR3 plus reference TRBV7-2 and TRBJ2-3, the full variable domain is GAGVSQSPSNKVTEKGKDVELRCDPISGHTALYWYRQSLGQGLEFLIYFQGNSAPDKSGLPSDRFSAERTGGSVSTLTIQRTQQEDSAVYLCASSLTPGLAGTDTQYFGPGTRLTVL.

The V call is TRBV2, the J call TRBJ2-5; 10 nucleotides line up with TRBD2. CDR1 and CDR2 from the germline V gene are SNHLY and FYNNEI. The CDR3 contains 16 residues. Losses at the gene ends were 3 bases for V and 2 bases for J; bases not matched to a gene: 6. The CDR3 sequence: CASSEELAGPQETQYF. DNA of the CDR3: TGTGCCAGCAGTGAGGAACTAGCGGGGCCGCAAGAGACCCAGTACTTC.

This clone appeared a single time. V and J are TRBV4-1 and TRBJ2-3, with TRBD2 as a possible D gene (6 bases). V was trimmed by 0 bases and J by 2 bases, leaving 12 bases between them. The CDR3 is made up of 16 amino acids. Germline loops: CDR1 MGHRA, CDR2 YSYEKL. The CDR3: CASSQETGLHTDTQYF. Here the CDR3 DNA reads TGCGCCAGCAGCCAAGAAACGGGACTCCACACAGATACGCAGTATTTT.

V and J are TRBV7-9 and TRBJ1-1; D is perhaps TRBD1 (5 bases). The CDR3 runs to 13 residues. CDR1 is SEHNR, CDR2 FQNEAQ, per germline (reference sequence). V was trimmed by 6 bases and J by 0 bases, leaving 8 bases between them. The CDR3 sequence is CASRTEMNTEAFF. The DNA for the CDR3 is TGTGCCAGCAGGACAGAAATGAACACTGAAGCTTTCTTT.

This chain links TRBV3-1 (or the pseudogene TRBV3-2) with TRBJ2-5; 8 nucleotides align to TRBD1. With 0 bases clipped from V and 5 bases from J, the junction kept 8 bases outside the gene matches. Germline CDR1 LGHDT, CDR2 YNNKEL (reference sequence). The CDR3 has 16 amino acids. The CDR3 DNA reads TGTGCCAGCAGCCAAGATAGCCAGGGGGCGCGTGAGACCCAGTACTTC. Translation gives CASSQDSQGARETQYF.

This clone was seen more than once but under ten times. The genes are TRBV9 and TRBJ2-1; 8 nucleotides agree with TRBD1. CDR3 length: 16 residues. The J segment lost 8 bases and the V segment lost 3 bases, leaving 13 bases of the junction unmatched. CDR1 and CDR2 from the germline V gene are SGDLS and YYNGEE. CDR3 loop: CASSDGQGETLYEQFF. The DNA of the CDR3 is TGTGCCAGCAGCGACGGACAGGGTGAAACTCTCTATGAGCAGTTCTTC.

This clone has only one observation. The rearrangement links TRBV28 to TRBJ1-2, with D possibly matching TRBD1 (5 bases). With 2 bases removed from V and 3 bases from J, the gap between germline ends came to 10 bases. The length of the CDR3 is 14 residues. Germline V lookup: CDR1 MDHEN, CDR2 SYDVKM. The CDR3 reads CASSLGGEYYGYTF. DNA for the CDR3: TGTGCCAGCAGTTTAGGAGGGGAATACTATGGCTACACCTTC.

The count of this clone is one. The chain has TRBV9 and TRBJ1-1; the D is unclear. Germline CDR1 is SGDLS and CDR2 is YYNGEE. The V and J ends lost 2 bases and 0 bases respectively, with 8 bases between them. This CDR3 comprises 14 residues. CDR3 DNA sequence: TGTGCCAGCAGCGTTCTGGGAGTGAACACTGAAGCTTTCTTT. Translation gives CASSVLGVNTEAFF.

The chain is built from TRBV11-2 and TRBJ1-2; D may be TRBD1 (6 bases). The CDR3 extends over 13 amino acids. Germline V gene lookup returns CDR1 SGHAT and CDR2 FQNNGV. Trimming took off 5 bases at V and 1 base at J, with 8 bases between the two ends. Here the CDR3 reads CASSPDSNYGYTF. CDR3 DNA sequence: TGTGCCAGCAGCCCGGACAGTAACTATGGCTACACCTTC. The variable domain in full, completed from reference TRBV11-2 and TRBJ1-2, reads EAGVAQSPRYKIIEKRQSVAFWCNPISGHATLYWYQQILGQGPKLLIQFQNNGVVDDSQLPKDRFSAERLKGVDSTLKIQPAKLEDSAVYLCASSPDSNYGYTFGSGTRLTVV.

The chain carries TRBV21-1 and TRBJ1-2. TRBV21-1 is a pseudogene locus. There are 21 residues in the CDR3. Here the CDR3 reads CASSIHLRSAVSQHRRYGYTF. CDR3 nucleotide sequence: TGTGCCAGCAGCATCCATCTGCGGTCGGCCGTTAGCCAACACCGACGCTATGGCTACACCTTC.

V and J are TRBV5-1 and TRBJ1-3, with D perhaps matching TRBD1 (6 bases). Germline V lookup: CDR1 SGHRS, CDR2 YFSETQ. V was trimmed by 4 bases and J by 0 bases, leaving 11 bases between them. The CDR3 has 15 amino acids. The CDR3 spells CASSPLQGSGNTIYF. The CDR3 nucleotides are TGCGCCAGCAGCCCCCTACAGGGCTCTGGAAACACCATATATTTT.

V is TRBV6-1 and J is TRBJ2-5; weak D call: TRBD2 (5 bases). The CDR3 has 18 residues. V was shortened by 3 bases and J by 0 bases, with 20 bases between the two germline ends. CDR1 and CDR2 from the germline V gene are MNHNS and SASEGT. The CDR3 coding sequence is TGTGCCAGCAGTGACGGGGTCCCCGGACTTCTGTACCAAGAGACCCAGTACTTC. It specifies CASSDGVPGLLYQETQYF.

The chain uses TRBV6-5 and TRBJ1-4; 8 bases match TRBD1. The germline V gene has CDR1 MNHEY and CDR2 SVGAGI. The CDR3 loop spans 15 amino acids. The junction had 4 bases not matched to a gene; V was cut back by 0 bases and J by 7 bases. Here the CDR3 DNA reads TGTGCCAGCAGTTACTCCAGGGGGCGGGTTGAAAAACTGTTTTTT. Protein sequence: CASSYSRGRVEKLFF.

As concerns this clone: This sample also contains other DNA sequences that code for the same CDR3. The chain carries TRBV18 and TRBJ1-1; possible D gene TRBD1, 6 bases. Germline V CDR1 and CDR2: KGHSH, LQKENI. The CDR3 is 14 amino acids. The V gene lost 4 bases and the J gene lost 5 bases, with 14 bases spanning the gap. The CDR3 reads CASSLQGWGTEAFF. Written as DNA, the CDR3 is TGTGCCAGCTCACTACAGGGATGGGGGACTGAAGCTTTCTTT.

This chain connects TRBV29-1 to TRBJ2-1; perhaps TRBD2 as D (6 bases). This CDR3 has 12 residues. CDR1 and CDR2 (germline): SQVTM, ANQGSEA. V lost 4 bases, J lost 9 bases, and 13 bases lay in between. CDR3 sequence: CSVGAGRIEQFF. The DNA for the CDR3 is TGCAGCGTTGGTGCGGGACGTATTGAGCAGTTCTTC.